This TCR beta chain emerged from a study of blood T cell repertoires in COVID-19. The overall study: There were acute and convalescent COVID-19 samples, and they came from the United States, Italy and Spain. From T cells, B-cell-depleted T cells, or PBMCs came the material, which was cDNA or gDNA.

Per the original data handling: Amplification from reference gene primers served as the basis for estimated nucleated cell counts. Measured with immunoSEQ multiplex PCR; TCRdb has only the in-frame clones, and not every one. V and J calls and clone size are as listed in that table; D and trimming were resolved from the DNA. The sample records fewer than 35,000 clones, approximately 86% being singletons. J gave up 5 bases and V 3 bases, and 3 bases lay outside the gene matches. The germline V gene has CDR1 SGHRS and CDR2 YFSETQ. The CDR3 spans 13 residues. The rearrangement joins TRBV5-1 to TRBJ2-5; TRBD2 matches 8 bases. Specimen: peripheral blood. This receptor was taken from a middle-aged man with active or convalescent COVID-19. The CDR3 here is CASSSTSVETQYF. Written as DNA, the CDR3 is TGCGCCAGCAGCTCGACTAGCGTTGAGACCCAGTACTTC.